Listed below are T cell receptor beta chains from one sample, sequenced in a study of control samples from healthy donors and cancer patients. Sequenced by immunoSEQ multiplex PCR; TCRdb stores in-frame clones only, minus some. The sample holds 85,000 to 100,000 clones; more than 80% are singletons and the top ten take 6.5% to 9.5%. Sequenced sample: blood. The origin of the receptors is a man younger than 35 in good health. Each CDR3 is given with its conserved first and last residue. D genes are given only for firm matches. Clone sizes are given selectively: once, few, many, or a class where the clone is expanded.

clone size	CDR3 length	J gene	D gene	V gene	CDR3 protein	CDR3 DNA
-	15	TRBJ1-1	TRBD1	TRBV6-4	CASSPRDRGYTEAFF	TGTGCCAGCAGTCCCCGGGACAGGGGGTACACTGAAGCTTTCTTT
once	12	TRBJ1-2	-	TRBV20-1	CSASTGGDGYTF	TGCAGTGCTAGTACAGGAGGCGATGGCTACACCTTC
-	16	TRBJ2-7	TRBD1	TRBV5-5	CASSWGGTGSSYEQYF	TGTGCCAGCAGCTGGGGAGGGACAGGGAGCTCCTACGAGCAGTACTTC
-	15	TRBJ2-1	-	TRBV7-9	CASSPDLTGSNEQFF	TGTGCCAGCAGCCCCGACTTAACAGGTTCCAATGAGCAGTTCTTC
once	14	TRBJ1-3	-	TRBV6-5	CASSPALMRNTIYF	TGTGCCAGCAGCCCCGCCCTCATGAGAAACACCATATATTTT
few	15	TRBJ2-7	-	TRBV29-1	CSVGPRGELPYEQYF	TGCAGCGTTGGACCCCGTGGGGAACTCCCCTACGAGCAGTACTTC
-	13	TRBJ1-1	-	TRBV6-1	CASSEAQSTDTFF	TGTGCCAGCAGTGAAGCGCAGTCGACAGACACTTTCTTT
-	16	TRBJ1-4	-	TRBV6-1	CASSEVGAYSGEKLFF	TGTGCCAGCAGTGAAGTAGGGGCCTACTCTGGCGAAAAACTGTTTTTT
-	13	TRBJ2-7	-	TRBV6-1	CASSDPNTYEQYF	TGTGCCAGCAGTGACCCTAATACCTACGAGCAGTACTTC
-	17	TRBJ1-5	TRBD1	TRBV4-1	CASSQSSGTGSNQPQHF	TGCGCCAGCAGCCAATCCTCCGGGACAGGAAGCAATCAGCCCCAGCATTTT
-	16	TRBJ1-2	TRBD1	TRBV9	CASSVALTGSNYGYTF	TGTGCCAGCAGCGTAGCCTTGACAGGGAGCAACTATGGCTACACCTTC
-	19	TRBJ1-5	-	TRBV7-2	CASSLVPLATGNGNQPQHF	TGTGCCAGCAGCTTAGTCCCACTGGCAACAGGGAATGGCAATCAGCCCCAGCATTTT
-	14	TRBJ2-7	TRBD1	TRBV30	CAWSLGQGAYEQYF	TGTGCCTGGAGTCTTGGGCAGGGGGCATACGAGCAGTACTTC
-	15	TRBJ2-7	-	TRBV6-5	CASSPGHLDTYEQYF	TGTGCCAGCAGCCCGGGACACCTAGACACCTACGAGCAGTACTTC
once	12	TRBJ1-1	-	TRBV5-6	CASSFSGPEAFF	TGTGCCAGCAGCTTTTCCGGTCCCGAAGCTTTCTTT
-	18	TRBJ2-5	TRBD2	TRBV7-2	CASSPSYSRLAGGETQYF	TGTGCCAGCAGCCCGAGCTACTCACGACTAGCGGGAGGAGAGACCCAGTACTTC
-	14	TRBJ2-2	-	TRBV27	CASSFQAAIGELFF	TGTGCCAGCAGTTTCCAGGCGGCTATCGGGGAGCTGTTTTTT
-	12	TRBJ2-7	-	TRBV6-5	CASKGTSYEQYF	TGTGCCAGTAAAGGGACGTCCTACGAGCAGTACTTC
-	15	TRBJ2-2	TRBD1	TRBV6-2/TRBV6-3	CASSRDRGHTGELFF	TGTGCCAGCAGTCGGGACAGGGGGCACACCGGGGAGCTGTTTTTT
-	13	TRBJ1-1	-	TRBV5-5	CASSPVGRTEAFF	TGTGCCAGCAGCCCGGTCGGGCGTACTGAAGCTTTCTTT
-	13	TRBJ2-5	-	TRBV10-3	CAISESGAETQYF	TGTGCCATCAGTGAGTCAGGGGCGGAGACCCAGTACTTC
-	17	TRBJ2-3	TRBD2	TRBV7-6	CASSSLGLAGIPSAQYF	TGTGCCAGCAGCTCTTTAGGACTAGCGGGGATTCCCAGTGCGCAGTATTTT
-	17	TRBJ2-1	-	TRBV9	CASSVGSQGSSYNEQFF	TGTGCCAGCAGCGTAGGCTCCCAAGGGAGCTCCTACAATGAGCAGTTCTTC
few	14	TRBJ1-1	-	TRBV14	CASTKGTVYTEAFF	TGTGCCAGCACAAAGGGGACGGTCTACACTGAAGCTTTCTTT
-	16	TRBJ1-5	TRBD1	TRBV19	CASSIQDRVGNQPQHF	TGTGCCAGTAGTATACAAGACAGGGTAGGCAATCAGCCCCAGCATTTT
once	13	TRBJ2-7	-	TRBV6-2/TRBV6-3	CASSFPGSYEQYF	TGTGCCAGCAGTTTTCCGGGATCCTACGAGCAGTACTTC
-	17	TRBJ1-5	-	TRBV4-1	CASSQEGGLKVNQPQHF	TGCGCCAGCAGCCAAGAGGGGGGCCTAAAGGTCAATCAGCCCCAGCATTTT
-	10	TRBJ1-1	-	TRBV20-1	CSGSFTEAFF	TGCAGTGGGTCCTTTACTGAAGCTTTCTTT
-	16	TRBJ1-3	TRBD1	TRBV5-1	CASSSPTGESGNTIYF	TGCGCCAGCAGCTCTCCGACAGGGGAGTCTGGAAACACCATATATTTT
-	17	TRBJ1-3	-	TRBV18	CASSPPMYGGPGNTIYF	TGTGCCAGCTCACCACCGATGTATGGAGGACCTGGAAACACCATATATTTT
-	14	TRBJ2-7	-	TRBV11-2	CASSSGTAYYEQYF	TGTGCCAGCAGCTCCGGGACTGCCTACTACGAGCAGTACTTC
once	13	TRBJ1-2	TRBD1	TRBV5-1	CASSGDSFYGYTF	TGCGCCAGCAGCGGGGACAGCTTCTATGGCTACACCTTC
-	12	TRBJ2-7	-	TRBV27	CATLSGGYEQYF	TGTGCCACCCTATCCGGGGGCTACGAGCAGTACTTC
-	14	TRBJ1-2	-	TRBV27	CASSLAGADYGYTF	TGTGCCAGCAGTTTGGCAGGGGCAGACTATGGCTACACCTTC
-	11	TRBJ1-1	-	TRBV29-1	CSVESGSEAFF	TGCAGCGTTGAATCAGGGTCTGAAGCTTTCTTT
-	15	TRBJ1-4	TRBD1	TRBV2	CASSEGGRGLEKLFF	TGTGCCAGCAGTGAAGGGGGCAGGGGGCTAGAAAAACTGTTTTTT
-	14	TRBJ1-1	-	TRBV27	CASSLKKLNTEAFF	TGTGCCAGCAGTTTGAAGAAACTAAACACTGAAGCTTTCTTT
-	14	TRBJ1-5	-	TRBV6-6	CASTAKGLDQPQHF	TGTGCCAGCACCGCTAAAGGGTTGGATCAGCCCCAGCATTTT
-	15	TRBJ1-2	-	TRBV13	CASSQGRGGGYGYTF	TGTGCCAGCAGCCAAGGCCGGGGAGGAGGCTATGGCTACACCTTC
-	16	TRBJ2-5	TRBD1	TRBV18	CASSTWDRGLQETQYF	TGTGCCAGCTCAACTTGGGACAGGGGTCTACAAGAGACCCAGTACTTC
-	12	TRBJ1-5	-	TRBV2	CASGDSNQPQHF	TGTGCCAGCGGCGATAGCAATCAGCCCCAGCATTTT
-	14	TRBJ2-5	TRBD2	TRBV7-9	CASSLSGGEETQYF	TGTGCCAGCAGCTTGTCGGGAGGAGAGGAGACCCAGTACTTC
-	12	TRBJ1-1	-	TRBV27	CASRRSGTEAFF	TGTGCCAGCAGACGGAGTGGCACTGAAGCTTTCTTT
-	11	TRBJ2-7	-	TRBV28	CASSFVYEQYF	TGTGCCAGCAGTTTCGTGTACGAGCAGTACTTC
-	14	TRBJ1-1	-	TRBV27	CASSAYFTGAVAFF	TGTGCCAGCAGTGCATACTTCACAGGAGCGGTGGCTTTCTTT
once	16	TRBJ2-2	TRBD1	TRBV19	CASKVRDSSNTGELFF	TGTGCCAGTAAGGTGAGGGACAGTTCGAACACCGGGGAGCTGTTTTTT
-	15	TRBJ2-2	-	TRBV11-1	CASSLPSANTGELFF	TGTGCCAGCAGCTTACCTAGCGCGAACACCGGGGAGCTGTTTTTT
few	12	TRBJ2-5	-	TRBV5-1	CASKDRQETQYF	TGCGCCAGCAAAGACAGGCAAGAGACCCAGTACTTC